This is a list of T cell receptor beta chains from one sample in a study of T cell repertoires in cytomegalovirus infection. MiXCR, run by TCRdb on the reads, gives a single entry per CDR3 protein. The table includes about 180,000 distinct CDR3 sequences, less than 25% detected once. The antigens of these receptors remain unknown. This material consisted of CD8+ T cells from cultured PBMCs, taken from culture after CMV antigen stimulation. These receptors were collected from a human donor in good health (CMV status not recorded). Some clones in this sample may be carry-over from other donors' samples. Each CDR3 is given with its conserved first and last residue. The D gene is left open where the match is weak. Rows may omit the clone size; those that give it use once, few, many or a size class.

cdr3_aa cdr3_nt j_call v_call clone_size d_call
CSARTGGDYGYTF TGCAGCGCCCGGACAGGGGGCGACTATGGCTACACCTTC TRBJ1-2 TRBV29-1 few TRBD1
CASSGLGQITGELFF TGTGCCAGCAGCGGCCTGGGACAGATAACCGGGGAGCTGTTTTTT TRBJ2-2 TRBV11-2 . TRBD1
CSARDRAGAGEQYF TGCAGTGCTAGAGATCGAGCGGGGGCGGGCGAGCAGTACTTC TRBJ2-7 TRBV20-1 . TRBD2
CASSLGQVRHEQYF TGTGCCAGCAGCTTAGGTCAGGTTCGGCACGAGCAGTACTTC TRBJ2-7 TRBV7-2 . .
CASSLTPSGYTF TGTGCCAGCAGTTTGACCCCTTCCGGCTACACCTTC TRBJ1-2 TRBV27 many .
CASSQDWAVIGADTQYF TGCGCCAGCAGCCAAGATTGGGCGGTTATAGGGGCAGATACGCAGTATTTT TRBJ2-3 TRBV4-3 few .
CSARDHLSQGWKTQYF TGCAGTGCTAGAGATCATTTGTCGCAGGGGTGGAAGACCCAGTACTTC TRBJ2-5 TRBV20-1 . .
CASSTWDRSSYEQYF TGTGCCAGTAGCACTTGGGACAGAAGCTCCTACGAGCAGTACTTC TRBJ2-7 TRBV19 . TRBD1
CASSYQAGELFF TGTGCCAGCAGTTACCAGGCCGGGGAGCTGTTTTTT TRBJ2-2 TRBV6-2/TRBV6-3 . .
CASSFYRRQVEQFF TGTGCCAGCAGTTTCTATAGGCGGCAGGTTGAGCAGTTCTTC TRBJ2-1 TRBV12-3/TRBV12-4 . .
CASSEAIAGTGRETQYF TGTGCCAGCAGTGAAGCGATTGCCGGGACAGGGAGGGAGACCCAGTACTTC TRBJ2-5 TRBV6-1 few TRBD1
CASSPRGQGQSSPLHF TGTGCCAGCAGCCCTCGAGGACAGGGTCAGAGTTCACCCCTCCACTTT TRBJ1-6 TRBV7-2 . TRBD1
CSVALWTSGEAKNIQYF TGCAGCGTTGCCCTCTGGACTAGCGGGGAGGCCAAAAACATTCAGTACTTC TRBJ2-4 TRBV29-1 . TRBD2
CASSADRQVNTEAFF TGTGCCAGCAGCGCAGACCGACAGGTAAACACTGAAGCTTTCTTT TRBJ1-1 TRBV7-9 few .
CASRDASGPGYEQYF TGTGCCAGCAGAGACGCTTCGGGACCCGGCTACGAGCAGTACTTC TRBJ2-7 TRBV6-1 few .
CASTEWSGNTEAFF TGTGCCAGCACGGAATGGTCGGGGAACACTGAAGCTTTCTTT TRBJ1-1 TRBV9 few .
CARSLVTGELFF TGTGCCAGAAGCTTAGTCACCGGGGAGCTGTTTTTT TRBJ2-2 TRBV7-8 few .
CASSHGHPKETNEKLFF TGTGCCAGCAGCCATGGACATCCCAAGGAAACTAATGAAAAACTGTTTTTT TRBJ1-4 TRBV11-2 few .
CASSQDLPRREDAKNIQYF TGTGCCAGCAGCCAAGATCTCCCCCGCAGGGAGGATGCCAAAAACATTCAGTACTTC TRBJ2-4 TRBV4-2 few .
CASRASGAHNYGYTF TGTGCCAGCAGGGCATCGGGGGCGCACAACTATGGCTACACCTTC TRBJ1-2 TRBV12-3/TRBV12-4 . .
CASSPPIPGPNTEAFF TGTGCCAGCAGCCCCCCTATCCCCGGCCCGAACACTGAAGCTTTCTTT TRBJ1-1 TRBV7-9 few .
CASSQDSNRGRDEQFF TGCGCCAGCAGCCAAGATAGCAACAGGGGGCGGGATGAGCAGTTCTTC TRBJ2-1 TRBV4-3 . TRBD1
CASSPGATWQYF TGTGCCAGCTCCCCGGGTGCAACCTGGCAGTACTTC TRBJ2-7 TRBV2 few .
CASSSLRGTSGNTIYF TGTGCCAGCAGCTCCTTAAGAGGGACCTCTGGAAACACCATATATTTT TRBJ1-3 TRBV11-2 . .
CASSFPANTEAFF TGTGCCAGCAGCTTCCCGGCGAACACTGAAGCTTTCTTT TRBJ1-1 TRBV11-2 few .
CASSQTSGGALKTQYF TGCGCCAGCAGCCAAACTAGCGGGGGGGCGTTGAAGACCCAGTACTTC TRBJ2-5 TRBV4-1 . TRBD2
CASSLGTGGFDEQFF TGTGCCAGCAGCTTAGGCACAGGGGGTTTCGATGAGCAGTTCTTC TRBJ2-1 TRBV7-8 . TRBD1
CASSSGAHSGANVLTF TGTGCCAGCAGTTCAGGGGCCCACTCTGGGGCCAACGTCCTGACTTTC TRBJ2-6 TRBV6-5 few .
CASSLVDSGGRYNEQFF TGTGCCAGCAGCTTAGTTGATAGCGGGGGGCGTTACAATGAGCAGTTCTTC TRBJ2-1 TRBV7-8 many TRBD2
CSVTATGVGEKLFF TGCAGCGTTACTGCGACAGGCGTAGGAGAAAAACTGTTTTTT TRBJ1-4 TRBV29-1 few .
CASSLFRYYEQYF TGTGCCAGCAGTTTGTTCCGGTACTACGAGCAGTACTTC TRBJ2-7 TRBV12-3/TRBV12-4 . .
CASSVQDSPLHF TGTGCCAGCAGCGTACAGGATTCACCCCTCCACTTT TRBJ1-6 TRBV5-6 . .
CASSSYTGTGTYEQYF TGTGCCAGCAGCTCTTACACCGGGACAGGGACGTACGAGCAGTACTTC TRBJ2-7 TRBV7-2 many TRBD1
CASSLGGHNEQIF TGTGCCAGCAGCTTGGGGGGGCACAATGAGCAGATCTTC TRBJ2-1 TRBV5-6 few .
CATSREGRSSYNEQFF TGTGCCACCAGCAGAGAGGGTAGGAGCTCCTACAATGAGCAGTTCTTC TRBJ2-1 TRBV15 few .
CASPPFDKLQETQYF TGCGCCAGCCCGCCCTTCGACAAGCTACAAGAGACCCAGTACTTC TRBJ2-5 TRBV23-1 few .
CASSYTHRQGADTQYF TGTGCCAGCAGTTACACGCATCGACAGGGGGCAGATACGCAGTATTTT TRBJ2-3 TRBV6-2/TRBV6-3 few TRBD1
CASSLYTGGDTGELFF TGTGCCAGCAGTTTATACACAGGGGGTGACACCGGGGAGCTGTTTTTT TRBJ2-2 TRBV27 . TRBD1
CASSSRLAGGRAGELFF TGTGCCAGCAGCTCGAGATTAGCGGGGGGGCGGGCCGGGGAGCTGTTTTTT TRBJ2-2 TRBV7-8 once TRBD2
CASSDGRVSNQPQHF TGTGCCAGCAGTGACGGTCGGGTTAGCAATCAGCCCCAGCATTTT TRBJ1-5 TRBV25-1 few .
CASRAGTGNSPLHF TGTGCCAGCAGGGCCGGGACAGGGAATTCACCCCTCCACTTT TRBJ1-6 TRBV12-3/TRBV12-4 . TRBD1
CASSLSGAGGQPQHF TGTGCCAGCAGCTTATCAGGGGCAGGAGGGCAGCCCCAGCATTTT TRBJ1-5 TRBV7-9 . .
CASSQGGTDLYEQYF TGTGCCAGCAGCCAAGGCGGGACAGACCTCTACGAGCAGTACTTC TRBJ2-7 TRBV3-1 . .
CASSYRQGDQPQHF TGTGCCAGCAGTTACCGACAGGGCGATCAGCCCCAGCATTTT TRBJ1-5 TRBV28 . TRBD1
CSARDRARTYKSGELFF TGCAGTGCTAGAGATCGGGCCCGGACGTACAAGAGCGGGGAGCTGTTTTTT TRBJ2-2 TRBV20-1 few .